A selection of T cell receptor beta chains follows, all from one sample in a study of cytomegalovirus exposure and HLA in healthy donors. TCRdb keeps only in-frame clones here, not all; method: immunoSEQ multiplex PCR. The table shows approximately 110,000 clones, with about 80% occurring only once. Source material: PBMCs. Receptors were obtained from a woman aged 40 to 50 in good health and CMV-seronegative. CDR3s include the opening cysteine and the closing phenylalanine or tryptophan. Fields, in order: D gene, clone size, J gene, V gene, CDR3 DNA, CDR3 protein. A D gene is named only where the DNA matches it firmly. Not all rows give a size; the values are once, few, many and, for expanded clones, a class.

TRBD1	many	TRBJ1-1	TRBV5-8	TGTGCCAGCAGCCCGGACAGGGGGCACCCTTTCTTT	CASSPDRGHPFF
.	few	TRBJ2-1	TRBV14	TGTGCCAGCAGCCAAATTGGGGCGAACCACAATGAGCAGTTCTTC	CASSQIGANHNEQFF
TRBD1	.	TRBJ1-1	TRBV28	TGTGCCAGCAGGCTACCATCAGGGGGCGCCACTGAAGCTTTCTTT	CASRLPSGGATEAFF
.	once	TRBJ2-7	TRBV27	TGTGCCAGCAGTTATCAGGTAGTCTCCCTCTACGAGCAGTACTTC	CASSYQVVSLYEQYF
.	.	TRBJ1-2	TRBV5-1	TGCGCCAGCAGCTTCCCAGATTCTCCTGGCTACACCTTC	CASSFPDSPGYTF
TRBD2	.	TRBJ2-5	TRBV18	TGTGCCAGCTCACAGACTAGCCCCCAAGAGACCCAGTACTTC	CASSQTSPQETQYF
TRBD1	.	TRBJ1-5	TRBV5-8	TGTGCCAGCAGCTCAACAGGGGGTCAGCCCCAGCATTTT	CASSSTGGQPQHF
TRBD2	.	TRBJ2-1	TRBV7-9	TGTGCCAGCAGCCACACTAGCGGGAGGTACAATGAGCAGTTCTTC	CASSHTSGRYNEQFF
TRBD1	.	TRBJ1-2	TRBV28	TGTGCCAGCAGCCCGACAGGGGTTGGCTACACCTTC	CASSPTGVGYTF
.	.	TRBJ2-7	TRBV30	TGTGCCTGCCGACTTACAGGATTTGGCGAGCAGTACTTC	CACRLTGFGEQYF
.	.	TRBJ2-3	TRBV9	TGTGCCAGCAATAGGGGAGGAGTCACAGATACGCAGTATTTT	CASNRGGVTDTQYF
.	few	TRBJ2-3	TRBV6-5	TGTGCCAGCAGTCCCCGGGTCCGAAGGCCAGATACGCAGTATTTT	CASSPRVRRPDTQYF
.	.	TRBJ1-6	TRBV6-5	TGTGCCAGCAGTTACTCGGAGGGGTGGAATTCACCCCTCCACTTT	CASSYSEGWNSPLHF
TRBD2	once	TRBJ2-2	TRBV5-6	TGTGCCAGCAGCTTGCTGGGGCTAGCGGCGAACACCGGGGAGCTGTTTTTT	CASSLLGLAANTGELFF
TRBD1	few	TRBJ1-6	TRBV29-1	TGCAGCGTTGAGACAGGGGGCGATTCACCCCTCCACTTT	CSVETGGDSPLHF
.	.	TRBJ2-7	TRBV28	TGTGCCAGTCGGGACAACTCCTACGAGCAGTACTTC	CASRDNSYEQYF
.	.	TRBJ1-5	TRBV18	TGTGCCAGCTCACCATTTAAGGGGGAGGGAAGCAATCAGCCCCAGCATTTT	CASSPFKGEGSNQPQHF
.	.	TRBJ2-5	TRBV13	TGTGCCAGCAGCTTAGGATCCGGGAGACGAGAGACCCAGTACTTC	CASSLGSGRRETQYF
TRBD2	.	TRBJ2-3	TRBV28	TGTGCCAGCAGCCCCGGGACTAGCGTAACTACGCAGTATTTT	CASSPGTSVTTQYF
TRBD1	.	TRBJ1-1	TRBV19	TGTGCCAGTATGCCCCACGACAGGGTAAAAGGAGCTTTCTTT	CASMPHDRVKGAFF
TRBD2	.	TRBJ2-2	TRBV10-3	TGTGCCATCAGTGATCCAGCGGGAGGATTCCCCGGGGAGCTGTTTTTT	CAISDPAGGFPGELFF
.	.	TRBJ1-3	TRBV28	TGTGCCAGCAGTTCACCCTCGGGAAGAAACACCATATATTTT	CASSSPSGRNTIYF
TRBD1	.	TRBJ1-2	TRBV9	TGTGCCAGCAGCGTAAGGACAGGGCATGGCTACACCTTC	CASSVRTGHGYTF
.	.	TRBJ2-7	TRBV21-1	TGTGCCAGCAGCGCCCGTCAACTAGCGGGACACTCCTACGAGCAGTACTTC	CASSARQLAGHSYEQYF
.	.	TRBJ2-1	TRBV6-1	TGTGCCAGCAGTGCTAAAGGGGAATTCTACAATGAGCAGTTCTTC	CASSAKGEFYNEQFF
TRBD2	.	TRBJ2-1	TRBV18	TGTGCCAGCTCCCTCACGGGGGGAAATGAGCAGTTCTTC	CASSLTGGNEQFF
.	.	TRBJ1-1	TRBV6-1	TGTGCCAGCAGCCAAAGGGGCGAGCTTGAAGCTTTCTTT	CASSQRGELEAFF